These T cell receptor beta chains were read from a single sample in a study of human T cells and chemical hapten exposure. TCRdb called the RACE reads again in MiXCR, with one record for every CDR3 protein. The sample carries approximately 86,000 distinct CDR3 sequences, roughly a tenth recorded once. This sample comprised whole blood, obtained in connection with sensitization to the hapten diphenylcyclopropenone (DPC). These receptor sequences come from a woman in her 30s with alopecia areata. Some clones in this sample may be carry-over from other donors' samples. Each CDR3 is given with its conserved first and last residue. D genes are given only for firm matches. Clone size is stated in some rows and not others, as once, few, many or a class when expanded.

NA TRBJ1-5 TRBV7-9 NA CASSLPQGSYQPQHF TGTGCCAGCAGCTTACCCCAGGGTTCCTATCAGCCCCAGCATTTT
NA TRBJ1-5 TRBV4-1 once CASSQKGTGQPQHF TGCGCCAGCAGCCAAAAGGGTACCGGACAGCCCCAGCATTTT
NA TRBJ2-1 TRBV12-3/TRBV12-4 many CASDGHGSSYNEQFF TGTGCCAGCGACGGGCACGGTTCCTCCTACAATGAGCAGTTCTTC
NA TRBJ1-1 TRBV18 few CASSGNTEAFF TGTGCCAGCTCGGGGAACACTGAAGCTTTCTTT
NA TRBJ2-5 TRBV29-1 many CSVDRAETQYF TGCAGCGTTGACAGGGCAGAGACCCAGTACTTC
NA TRBJ1-2 TRBV7-2 NA CASSLAGQVFNYGYTF TGTGCCAGCAGCTTAGCGGGGCAGGTTTTTAACTATGGCTACACCTTC
TRBD1 TRBJ2-2 TRBV14 NA CASSPNRGTNTGELFF TGTGCCAGCAGCCCGAACAGGGGAACGAACACCGGGGAGCTGTTTTTT
NA TRBJ2-7 TRBV4-3 NA CASSLGRGSSYEQYF TGCGCCAGCAGCCTCGGGCGGGGAAGCTCCTACGAGCAGTACTTC
NA TRBJ2-1 TRBV6-2/TRBV6-3 many CASSYLGPKQFF TGTGCCAGCAGTTACCTCGGGCCTAAGCAGTTCTTC
TRBD2 TRBJ2-1 TRBV4-3 few CASSQELAGGRNEQFF TGCGCCAGCAGCCAAGAGCTAGCGGGAGGACGCAATGAGCAGTTCTTC
NA TRBJ1-2 TRBV6-6 NA CASSYLATYGYTF TGTGCCAGCAGTTACTTGGCTACCTATGGCTACACCTTC
NA TRBJ2-5 TRBV7-9 few CASSKPELETQYF TGTGCCAGCAGCAAGCCCGAGTTGGAGACCCAGTACTTC
TRBD1 TRBJ2-4 TRBV4-1 many CASSQDRRTQYF TGCGCCAGCAGCCAGGACAGGCGGACTCAGTACTTC
NA TRBJ2-5 TRBV28 NA CASRSEHQETQYF TGTGCCAGCCGCTCAGAACACCAAGAGACCCAGTACTTC
NA TRBJ1-1 TRBV20-1 many CSARDFQGLNTEAFF TGCAGTGCTAGAGATTTTCAGGGGTTGAACACTGAAGCTTTCTTT
NA TRBJ1-6 TRBV4-1 many CASKPEFTALSYNSPLHF TGCGCCAGCAAACCGGAGTTTACCGCTCTCTCCTATAATTCACCCCTCCACTTT
TRBD1 TRBJ2-3 TRBV6-5 many CASSHRGDTQYF TGTGCCAGCAGCCACAGGGGAGATACGCAGTATTTT
TRBD1 TRBJ1-5 TRBV6-5 many CASKSRQGSNQPQHF TGTGCCAGCAAGTCTAGACAGGGAAGCAATCAGCCCCAGCATTTT
TRBD1 TRBJ1-4 TRBV7-9 NA CASGQGAGDEKLFF TGTGCCAGCGGACAGGGGGCCGGGGATGAAAAACTGTTTTTT
NA TRBJ2-5 TRBV28 NA CASGKTQYF TGTGCCAGCGGAAAGACCCAGTACTTC
NA TRBJ1-4 TRBV18 NA CSSSPPGNTNEKLFF TGTTCCAGCTCACCACCTGGGAATACTAATGAAAAACTGTTTTTT
NA TRBJ1-5 TRBV6-2/TRBV6-3 few CASIRGGSNQPQHF TGTGCCAGCATAAGGGGAGGAAGCAATCAGCCCCAGCATTTT
NA TRBJ1-1 TRBV4-1 NA CASSQITGSTEAFF TGCGCCAGCAGCCAGATAACAGGTAGCACTGAAGCTTTCTTT
TRBD2 TRBJ2-5 TRBV3-1 NA CASSPAQAGGSQTQYF TGTGCCAGCAGCCCCGCCCAAGCGGGGGGATCACAGACCCAGTACTTC
NA TRBJ1-1 TRBV10-3 NA CAIRQGPTEAFF TGTGCCATCAGACAGGGCCCGACTGAAGCTTTCTTT
NA TRBJ2-1 TRBV7-9 many CASSLGTSPGNEQFF TGTGCCAGCAGCTTGGGGACCTCCCCGGGCAATGAGCAGTTCTTC
TRBD1 TRBJ1-2 TRBV28 few CASQGGLSYGYTF TGTGCCAGTCAGGGGGGACTCAGCTATGGCTACACCTTC
NA TRBJ2-2 TRBV4-1 many CASSSQKARGPGELFF TGCGCCAGCAGCTCACAAAAGGCTAGGGGTCCCGGGGAGCTGTTTTTT
NA TRBJ2-1 TRBV6-6 NA CASSLPSGEGAYNEQFF TGTGCCAGCAGTCTACCCTCGGGGGAGGGGGCCTACAATGAGCAGTTCTTC
TRBD1 TRBJ2-5 TRBV29-1 few CSAGTGGETQYF TGCAGCGCGGGGACAGGGGGAGAGACCCAGTACTTC
NA TRBJ2-5 TRBV7-6 NA CASSPGNRREETQYF TGTGCCAGCAGCCCCGGTAACCGAAGGGAGGAGACCCAGTACTTC
TRBD2 TRBJ2-5 TRBV4-1 many CASSRRSYSGGNQETQYF TGCGCCAGCAGCCGGCGGTCCTATAGCGGGGGGAACCAAGAGACCCAGTACTTC
NA TRBJ1-1 TRBV12-3/TRBV12-4 many CASSLGTRSTEAFF TGTGCCAGCAGTTTGGGGACCCGGAGCACTGAAGCTTTCTTT
NA TRBJ2-3 TRBV5-1 NA CASSSGAGSTDTQYF TGCGCCAGCAGCTCGGGGGCGGGAAGCACAGATACGCAGTATTTT
NA TRBJ2-2 TRBV30 few CAWSVKGFPGELFF TGTGCCTGGAGTGTAAAGGGGTTTCCCGGGGAGCTGTTTTTT